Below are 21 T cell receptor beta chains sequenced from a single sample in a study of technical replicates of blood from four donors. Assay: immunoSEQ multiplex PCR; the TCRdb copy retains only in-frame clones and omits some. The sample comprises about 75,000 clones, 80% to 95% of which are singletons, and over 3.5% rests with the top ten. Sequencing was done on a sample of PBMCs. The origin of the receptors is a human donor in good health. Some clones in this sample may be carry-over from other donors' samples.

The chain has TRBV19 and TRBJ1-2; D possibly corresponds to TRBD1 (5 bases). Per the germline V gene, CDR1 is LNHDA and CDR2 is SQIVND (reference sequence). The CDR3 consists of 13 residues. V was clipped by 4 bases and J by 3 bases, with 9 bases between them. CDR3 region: CASSTGQYYGYTF. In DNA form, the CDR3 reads TGTGCCAGTAGTACCGGACAATACTATGGCTACACCTTC.

CDR3 nucleotides: TGTGCCAGCAGGCGTAGCGGGGGGGCCGAGGAGACCCAGTACTTC. This encodes CASRRSGGAEETQYF. V usage is TRBV6-5 and J usage is TRBJ2-5; 11 bases line up with TRBD2. Germline-derived CDR1 and CDR2 are MNHEY and SVGAGI. The CDR3 spans 15 residues. Unmatched junction bases numbered 8, after V lost 6 bases and J lost 5 bases.

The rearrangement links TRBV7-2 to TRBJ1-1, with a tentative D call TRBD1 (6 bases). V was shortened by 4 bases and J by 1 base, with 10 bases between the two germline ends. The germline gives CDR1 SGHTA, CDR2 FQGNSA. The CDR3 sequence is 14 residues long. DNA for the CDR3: TGTGCCAGCAGCTGGGGACAAGGGAACACTGAAGCTTTCTTT. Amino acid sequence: CASSWGQGNTEAFF.

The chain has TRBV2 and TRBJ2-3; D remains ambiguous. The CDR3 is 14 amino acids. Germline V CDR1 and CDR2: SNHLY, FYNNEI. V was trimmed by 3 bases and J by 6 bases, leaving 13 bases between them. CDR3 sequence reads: CASSEATRRDTQYF. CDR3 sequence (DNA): TGTGCCAGCAGTGAGGCCACGCGGCGGGATACGCAGTATTTT.

The CDR3 reads CASSEYSGNSGYGYTF. DNA for the CDR3: TGCGCCAGCAGTGAGTACTCCGGGAATTCGGGCTATGGCTACACCTTC. The rearrangement uses TRBV10-1 and TRBJ1-2; D is unclear. V dropped 1 base and J dropped 4 bases, with 16 bases sitting between them. Germline V gene lookup returns CDR1 WNHNN and CDR2 SYGVQD (reference sequence). This CDR3 has 16 residues.

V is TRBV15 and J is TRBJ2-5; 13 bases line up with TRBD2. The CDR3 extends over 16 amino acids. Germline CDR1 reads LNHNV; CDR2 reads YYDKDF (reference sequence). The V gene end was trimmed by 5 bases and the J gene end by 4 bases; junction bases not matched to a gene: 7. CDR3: CATSVRTSGSRETQYF. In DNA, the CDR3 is TGTGCCACCAGCGTACGGACTAGCGGGAGTAGAGAGACCCAGTACTTC. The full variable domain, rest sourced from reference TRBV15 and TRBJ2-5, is DAMVIQNPRYQVTQFGKPVTLSCSQTLNHNVMYWYQQKSSQAPKLLFHYYDKDFNNEADTPDNFQSRRPNTSFCFLDIRSPGLGDTAMYLCATSVRTSGSRETQYFGPGTRLLVL.

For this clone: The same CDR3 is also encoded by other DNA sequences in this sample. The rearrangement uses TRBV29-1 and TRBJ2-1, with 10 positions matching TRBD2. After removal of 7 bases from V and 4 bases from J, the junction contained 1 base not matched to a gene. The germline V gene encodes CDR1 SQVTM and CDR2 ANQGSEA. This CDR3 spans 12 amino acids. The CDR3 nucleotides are TGCAGCGGTAGCGGGGGGTACAATGAGCAGTTCTTC. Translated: CSGSGGYNEQFF.

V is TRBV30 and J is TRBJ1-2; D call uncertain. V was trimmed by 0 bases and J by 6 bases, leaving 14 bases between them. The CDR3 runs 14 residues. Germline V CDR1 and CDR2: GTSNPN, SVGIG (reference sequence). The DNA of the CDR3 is TGTGCCTGGAGTGTACTCGGTGGCGGGAATGGCTACACCTTC. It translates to CAWSVLGGGNGYTF.

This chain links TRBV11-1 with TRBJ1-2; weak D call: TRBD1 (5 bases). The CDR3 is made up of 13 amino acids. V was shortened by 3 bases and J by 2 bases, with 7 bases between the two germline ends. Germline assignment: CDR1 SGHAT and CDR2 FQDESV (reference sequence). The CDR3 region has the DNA TGTGCCAGCAGCTTCGGGGGAAACTATGGCTACACCTTC. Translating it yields CASSFGGNYGYTF.

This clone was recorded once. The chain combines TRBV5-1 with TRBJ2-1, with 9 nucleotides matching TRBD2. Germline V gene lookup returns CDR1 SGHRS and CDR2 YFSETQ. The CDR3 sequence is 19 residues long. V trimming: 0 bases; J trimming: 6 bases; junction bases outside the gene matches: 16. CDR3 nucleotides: TGCGCCAGCAGCTTGGTAGGTAGCGGGAGTTCGGCCCGTTTCAATGAGCAGTTCTTC. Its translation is CASSLVGSGSSARFNEQFF.

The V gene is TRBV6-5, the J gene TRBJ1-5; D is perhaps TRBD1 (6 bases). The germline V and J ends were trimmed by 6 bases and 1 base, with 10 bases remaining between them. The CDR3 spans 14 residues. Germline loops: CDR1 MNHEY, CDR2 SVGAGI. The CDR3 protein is CASSLGQSNQPQHF. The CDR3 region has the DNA TGTGCCAGCAGCCTAGGACAGAGCAATCAGCCCCAGCATTTT.

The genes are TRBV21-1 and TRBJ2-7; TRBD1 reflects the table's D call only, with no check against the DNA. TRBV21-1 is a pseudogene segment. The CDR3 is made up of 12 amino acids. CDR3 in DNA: TGTGCCAGGACGTGGTGGGGCCACGAGCAGTACTTC. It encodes CARTWWGHEQYF.

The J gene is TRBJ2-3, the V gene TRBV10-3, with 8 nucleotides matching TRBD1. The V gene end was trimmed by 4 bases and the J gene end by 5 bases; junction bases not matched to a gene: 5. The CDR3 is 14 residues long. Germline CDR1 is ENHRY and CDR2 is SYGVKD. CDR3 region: CAISAPGQEDTQYF. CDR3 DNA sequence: TGTGCCATCAGTGCACCGGGACAGGAAGATACGCAGTATTTT.

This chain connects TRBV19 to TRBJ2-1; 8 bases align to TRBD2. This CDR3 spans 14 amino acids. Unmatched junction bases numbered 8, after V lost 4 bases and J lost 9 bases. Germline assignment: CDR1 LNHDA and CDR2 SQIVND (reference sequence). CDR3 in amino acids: CASSNGLAVGEQFF. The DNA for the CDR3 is TGTGCCAGTAGTAACGGACTAGCAGTGGGTGAGCAGTTCTTC.

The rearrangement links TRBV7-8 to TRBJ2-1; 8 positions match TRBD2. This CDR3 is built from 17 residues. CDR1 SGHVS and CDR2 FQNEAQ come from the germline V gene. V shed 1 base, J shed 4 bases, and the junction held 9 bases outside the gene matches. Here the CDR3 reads CASSLGWRGEKYNEQFF. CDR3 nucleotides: TGTGCCAGCAGCTTAGGCTGGCGGGGGGAAAAATACAATGAGCAGTTCTTC.

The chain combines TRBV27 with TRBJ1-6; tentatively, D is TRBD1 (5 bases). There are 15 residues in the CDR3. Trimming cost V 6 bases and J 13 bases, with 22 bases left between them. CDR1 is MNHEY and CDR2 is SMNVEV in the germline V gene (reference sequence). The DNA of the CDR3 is TGTGCCAGCAGCAGATCCGGGACGGGGGTTTTTCCCCTCCACTTT. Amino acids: CASSRSGTGVFPLHF.

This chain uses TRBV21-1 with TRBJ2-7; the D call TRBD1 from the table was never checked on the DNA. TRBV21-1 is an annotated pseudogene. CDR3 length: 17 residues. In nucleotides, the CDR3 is TGTGCCAGCAGCTTTCGTCAGGGACAGGGTTTCACCTACGAGCAGTACTTC. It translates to CASSFRQGQGFTYEQYF.

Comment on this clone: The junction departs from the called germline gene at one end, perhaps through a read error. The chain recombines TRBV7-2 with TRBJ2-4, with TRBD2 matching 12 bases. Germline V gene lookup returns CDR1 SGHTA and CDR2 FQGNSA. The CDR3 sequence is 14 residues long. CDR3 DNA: TGTGCCAGCAGCTCAGGACTAGCGGGGAGGGAAGTTCGCTTC. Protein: CASSSGLAGREVRF.

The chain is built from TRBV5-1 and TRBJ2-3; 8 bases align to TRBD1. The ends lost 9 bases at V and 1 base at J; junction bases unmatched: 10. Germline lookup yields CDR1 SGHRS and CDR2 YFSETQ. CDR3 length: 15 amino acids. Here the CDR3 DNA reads TGCGCCACAAGTCCAGGGGGCGTAGGCACAGATACGCAGTATTTT. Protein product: CATSPGGVGTDTQYF. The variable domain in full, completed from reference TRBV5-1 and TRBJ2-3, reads KAGVTQTPRYLIKTRGQQVTLSCSPISGHRSVSWYQQTPGQGLQFLFEYFSETQRNKGNFPGRFSGRQFSNSRSEMNVSTLELGDSALYLCATSPGGVGTDTQYFGPGTRLTVL.

CDR3 nucleotide sequence: TGCGCCAGCAGCCAAGAAGGGGACAGGGGGCACAATGAGCAGTTCTTC. Translated, it gives CASSQEGDRGHNEQFF. The V call is TRBV4-3, the J call TRBJ2-1; 12 nucleotides line up with TRBD1. V was clipped by 0 bases and J by 5 bases; unmatched bases: 2. Looked up from germline, CDR1 is LGHNA and CDR2 is YSLEER. The CDR3 has 16 residues.

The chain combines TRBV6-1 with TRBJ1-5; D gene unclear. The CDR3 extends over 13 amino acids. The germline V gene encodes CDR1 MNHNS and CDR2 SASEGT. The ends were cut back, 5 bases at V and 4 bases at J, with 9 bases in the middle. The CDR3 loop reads CASSPTENQPQHF. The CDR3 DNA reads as TGTGCCAGCAGTCCCACCGAGAATCAGCCCCAGCATTTT.